This T cell receptor beta chain was captured in a study of blood T cell repertoires in COVID-19. Looking at the study overall: Specimens from acute and convalescent COVID-19 originated in the United States, Italy and Spain. The analysed material was cDNA or gDNA that came from T cells, B-cell-depleted T cells, or PBMCs.

Under the authors' procedure: Estimation of nucleated cell counts was performed using reference gene primer amplification. The repertoire was sequenced with immunoSEQ multiplex PCR; TCRdb's copy has only in-frame clones and lacks some. V, J and clone size reflect that table, while D and trimming were determined from the DNA. The table includes tens of thousands of clones, 70% to 90% detected once. CDR3 size: 14 residues. V lost 4 bases, J lost 3 bases, and 3 bases stayed unmatched. CDR1 SGHKS and CDR2 YYEKEE come from the germline V gene (reference sequence). This chain uses TRBV5-5 with TRBJ2-1, with 8 positions matching TRBD1. The sequence derives from an older woman with acute or convalescent COVID-19. Material: peripheral blood. The CDR3 loop reads CASSPGTGYNEQFF. CDR3 DNA: TGTGCCAGCAGCCCCGGGACAGGCTACAATGAGCAGTTCTTC.